The T cell receptor beta chain under discussion was sequenced for a study of T-cell reconstitution after alpha-beta-depleted transplantation in children. The CDR3 extends over 15 amino acids. The ends were cut back, 5 bases at V and 2 bases at J, with 14 bases in the middle. The study, taken as a whole, reports: T-cell counts and diversity at one year following transplant were attributed mainly to newly produced T cells. Expanded graft clones, several hundred of them, were reportedly the source of alpha-beta T cells about two months after transplant. Some patients owed their high day-60 TCRbeta diversity to surviving recipient T cells and thymic progenitors.

This clonotype was found a few times. Its antigen is undetermined. Unique molecular identifiers were used in preparing the TCRbeta library. TCRdb used MiXCR to reprocess the PCR reads, holding one entry per CDR3 protein. The sample lists approximately 120,000 distinct CDR3 sequences; approximately 8.7% were seen once. This TCR derives from a girl under three years old who had a stem cell transplant for combined immunodeficiency, so the T cells may come from the graft donor. The genes are TRBV12-3 or TRBV12-4 and TRBJ2-3; D unresolved. Sequenced here: PBMCs, mostly from graft donor cells, sampled 180 days after TCRalphabeta/CD19-depleted stem cell transplant. In DNA, the CDR3 is TGTGCCAGCAGTCAGACTCCATCTCCCACAGATACGCAGTATTTT. Translated: CASSQTPSPTDTQYF.